This TCR beta chain emerged from a study of blood T cells in healthy people across ages. V was pared by 2 bases and J by 6 bases, with 10 bases of the junction left unmatched. The CDR3 is made up of 15 amino acids. CDR1 and CDR2 (germline): DFQATT, SNEGSKA (reference sequence). Together with a sample-barcoded 5' primer, a J-beta primer mix was included in a second PCR lasting about 6 to 11 cycles. A single record per CDR3 protein comes from TCRdb applying MiXCR to the 5' RACE reads. The data hold 1.5 million to 2 million distinct CDR3 sequences, with 49% observed a single time. The chain has TRBV20-1 and TRBJ2-3, with 8 bases aligning to TRBD1. This receptor was identified in a woman aged 40 to 50 in good health. Sequenced sample: blood. This CDR3 reads CSARYGQGGSDTQYF. The CDR3 nucleotides read TGCAGTGCTAGATACGGACAGGGTGGGTCGGATACGCAGTATTTT.